Described below is a single TCR beta chain sequence and its context. Antigen specificity is unknown. These data originate in a study of T-cell memory formation after mild COVID-19. General observations from the study: Later expanders leaned toward CD4+, whereas clones contracting from day 15 to 85 were balanced CD4/CD8.

UMIs and sample barcodes were carried by the TCR alpha and TCR beta cDNA libraries that 5'RACE produced using constant-segment primers. Using its own MiXCR run on the 5' RACE reads, TCRdb lists one record per CDR3 protein. The table shows some 450,000 distinct CDR3 sequences, with over 15% occurring only once. The receptor was isolated from a man between 18 and 29 years old who had mild COVID-19 (a few samples of this study predate the infection). Cell type and time point are not known. Input material: PBMCs or a T cell subset sorted from them (not recorded which).

The CDR3 loop reads CASSVGGLAGGLETQYF. CDR3 in DNA: TGTGCCAGCAGCGTAGGAGGACTAGCGGGGGGGCTGGAGACCCAGTACTTC. The V and J genes are TRBV9 and TRBJ2-5; 15 nucleotides match TRBD2. Germline V CDR1 and CDR2: SGDLS, YYNGEE. This CDR3 contains 17 residues. V shed 0 bases, J shed 5 bases, and the junction held 5 bases outside the gene matches.